The rows below give T cell receptor beta chains drawn from one sample of a study of shared clonotypes between healthy human individuals. Profiled with immunoSEQ multiplex PCR; TCRdb holds only in-frame clones, not every one. The sample lists about 380,000 clones, about 97% seen once, with around 0.3% in the top ten. Input material: memory CD8+ T cells sorted from blood. Receptors were obtained from a man in his thirties or forties in good health. Each CDR3 is given with its conserved first and last residue. A D gene is named only where the DNA matches it firmly. Some rows have no size entry. The others give once, few or many, or a class for an expanded clone.

>TRBV7-3|-|TRBJ2-7|-
CASSPSYEQYF
TGTGCCAGCAGCCCCTCCTACGAGCAGTACTTC
>TRBV5-4|TRBD2|TRBJ2-7|-
CASSLTSGSYEQYF
TGTGCCAGCAGCTTGACTAGCGGGAGTTACGAGCAGTACTTC
>TRBV5-1|TRBD1|TRBJ1-3|-
CASSLLGQIFGNTIYF
TGCGCCAGCAGCTTGCTGGGACAGATCTTCGGAAACACCATATATTTT
>TRBV5-1|TRBD1|TRBJ1-5|-
CASSAGQGGSNQPQHF
TGCGCCAGCAGCGCCGGACAGGGGGGAAGCAATCAGCCCCAGCATTTT
>TRBV27|-|TRBJ2-1|once
CASKGEANWGNNEQFF
TGTGCCAGCAAGGGGGAGGCAAACTGGGGGAACAATGAGCAGTTCTTC
>TRBV4-1|-|TRBJ2-5|-
CASSQGGLETQYF
TGCGCCAGCAGCCAAGGAGGCTTGGAGACCCAGTACTTC
>TRBV30|-|TRBJ2-7|-
CAWSAQYEQYF
TGTGCCTGGAGCGCCCAGTACGAGCAGTACTTC
>TRBV9|TRBD2|TRBJ2-5|-
CASSLGGGGGLAGRLETQYF
TGTGCCAGCAGCCTAGGCGGGGGCGGCGGACTAGCGGGAAGGTTGGAGACCCAGTACTTC
>TRBV4-1|-|TRBJ2-4|once
CASSQTWLGAKNIQYF
TGCGCCAGCAGCCAAACTTGGCTGGGGGCGAAAAACATTCAGTACTTC
>TRBV28|-|TRBJ1-5|-
CASREGGNQPQHF
TGTGCCAGCAGGGAAGGCGGCAATCAGCCCCAGCATTTT
>TRBV6-6|TRBD2|TRBJ2-7|-
CASSYGTSAYEQYF
TGTGCCAGCAGTTACGGGACTAGCGCCTACGAGCAGTACTTC
>TRBV28|-|TRBJ2-1|-
CASSPSVNEQFF
TGTGCCAGCAGTCCCTCAGTAAATGAGCAGTTCTTC
>TRBV11-2|-|TRBJ2-7|-
CASSLTGEQYF
TGTGCCAGCAGCTTAACGGGCGAGCAGTACTTC
>TRBV2|TRBD1|TRBJ1-5|-
CASRDRGQQPQHF
TGTGCCAGCAGGGACAGGGGGCAACAGCCCCAGCATTTT